The rows below give T cell receptor beta chains drawn from one sample of a study of cytomegalovirus exposure and HLA in healthy donors. Measured with immunoSEQ multiplex PCR; TCRdb has only the in-frame clones, and not every one. The sample gives 82,000 or so clones, about a tenth of which show up once; approximately 23% is in the top ten. Sequencing was carried out using PBMCs. The receptors come from a man in his 60s in good health and CMV-seropositive. CDR3s include the opening cysteine and the closing phenylalanine or tryptophan. D genes are given only for firm matches. Clone size is not always given. Where it is, it says once, few, many or a class for expanded clones.

len	abundance	d_gene	j_gene	v_gene	CDR3nt	CDR3aa
14	NA	NA	TRBJ2-2	TRBV2	TGTGCCAGCAGTCGTCTCGTGAACACCGGGGAGCTGTTTTTT	CASSRLVNTGELFF
15	few	NA	TRBJ2-3	TRBV5-5	TGTGCCAGCAGCTTGGACGGACTAACCACAGATACGCAGTATTTT	CASSLDGLTTDTQYF
14	few	TRBD1	TRBJ2-5	TRBV10-3	TGTGCCATCAGCCGACAGGGCCAAGGGGAGACCCAGTACTTC	CAISRQGQGETQYF
13	few	NA	TRBJ2-1	TRBV4-1	TGCGCCAGCAGCTCGCAGGTGGCCAATGAGCAGTTCTTC	CASSSQVANEQFF
15	NA	NA	TRBJ1-2	TRBV4-1	TGCGCCAGCAGCCAAGGGACAGTATCTTGGTATGGCTACACCTTC	CASSQGTVSWYGYTF
14	NA	NA	TRBJ2-5	TRBV18	TGTGCCAGCTCACCGCGAAGATCCCAAGAGACCCAGTACTTC	CASSPRRSQETQYF
15	few	NA	TRBJ2-1	TRBV7-7	TGTGCTAGCAGCTCCGGACAGAGCTCCTACAATGAGCAGTTCTTC	CASSSGQSSYNEQFF
14	NA	NA	TRBJ1-3	TRBV18	TGTGCCAGCACGGACCAGGGTTCTGGAAACACCATATATTTT	CASTDQGSGNTIYF
17	NA	NA	TRBJ2-1	TRBV5-6	TGTGCCAGCAGCCCCCCCCTACAGGGCGGAGGCCCCAATGAGCAGTTCTTC	CASSPPLQGGGPNEQFF
14	NA	NA	TRBJ2-5	TRBV6-6	TGTGCCAGCACTCCGCCACTAGCAGGGGAGACCCAGTACTTC	CASTPPLAGETQYF
16	NA	TRBD1	TRBJ2-3	TRBV6-6	TGTGCCAGCAGTTACCTAACAGGGGTTGGGACAGATACGCAGTATTTT	CASSYLTGVGTDTQYF
16	few	TRBD2	TRBJ2-7	TRBV27	TGTGCCAGCAGTTTAGAGTGGACTAGCGACTCCTACGAGCAGTACTTC	CASSLEWTSDSYEQYF
13	NA	NA	TRBJ1-6	TRBV2	TGTGTGACCAGGTCCTCCTATAATTCACCCCTCCACTTT	CVTRSSYNSPLHF
14	few	TRBD1	TRBJ1-1	TRBV11-1	TGTGCCAGCAGCCGGGACAGGGGGCAGACTGAAGCTTTCTTT	CASSRDRGQTEAFF
15	NA	TRBD1	TRBJ2-3	TRBV7-9	TGTGCCAGCAGCTTAGGACAGGGGACGGCGGATACGCAGTATTTT	CASSLGQGTADTQYF
14	few	NA	TRBJ1-3	TRBV6-5	TGTGCCAGCAGTTCCGGGGGTCCTGGAAACACCATATATTTT	CASSSGGPGNTIYF
15	few	NA	TRBJ1-1	TRBV27	TGTGCCAGCAGTTTAAGGGGGGGCGCAAACACTGAAGCTTTCTTT	CASSLRGGANTEAFF
12	few	NA	TRBJ1-1	TRBV10-3	TGTGCCATCGGTACACTGAACACTGAAGCTTTCTTT	CAIGTLNTEAFF
14	few	TRBD2	TRBJ2-7	TRBV10-3	TGTGCCATCAGGGGGGACTACCTCGGGAACGAGCAGTACTTC	CAIRGDYLGNEQYF
18	NA	TRBD2	TRBJ2-1	TRBV19	TGTGCCAGTAGTATAGATCTAATGGCTAGCGGGGCTTACAATGAGCAGTTCTTC	CASSIDLMASGAYNEQFF
15	NA	NA	TRBJ1-1	TRBV7-2	TGTGCCAGCAGCTTGGGAGGGACCCAGAACACTGAAGCTTTCTTT	CASSLGGTQNTEAFF
14	few	NA	TRBJ1-4	TRBV18	TGTGCCAGCTCGCGAGGGGGTTCTAATGAAAAACTGTTTTTT	CASSRGGSNEKLFF
19	few	TRBD2	TRBJ2-3	TRBV7-8	TGTGCCAGCAGCTCGTCCGGGACTAGCGGGAGAGCCGGGACAGATACGCAGTATTTT	CASSSSGTSGRAGTDTQYF
14	NA	TRBD2	TRBJ2-7	TRBV7-2	TGTGCCAGCAGACCGGTGGGCGGGAGTTGGGAGCAGTACTTC	CASRPVGGSWEQYF
14	NA	NA	TRBJ1-4	TRBV7-9	TGTGCCAGCAGCAACCCCTCGGGTGATGAAAAACTGTTTTTT	CASSNPSGDEKLFF
15	few	TRBD2	TRBJ2-2	TRBV9	TGTGCCAGCAGCGTAGAACTAGCGAGGACCGGGGAGCTGTTTTTT	CASSVELARTGELFF
18	few	TRBD2	TRBJ2-3	TRBV4-2	TGTGCCAGCAGCCAAGCCCCCCTACTAGCGGGAGTAATGGATACGCAGTATTTT	CASSQAPLLAGVMDTQYF
12	NA	NA	TRBJ2-7	TRBV5-6	TGTGCCAGCAGCTTGACAGTCTACGAGCAGTACTTC	CASSLTVYEQYF
15	few	NA	TRBJ2-2	TRBV30	TGTGCCTGGAATCCTAGAGGGAGACTAGCCGGGGAGCTGTTTTTT	CAWNPRGRLAGELFF
15	few	NA	TRBJ2-5	TRBV4-1	TGCGCCAGCAGCCAAGATGGGAGGCAGCCAGAGACCCAGTACTTC	CASSQDGRQPETQYF
13	few	NA	TRBJ2-3	TRBV5-4	TGTGCCAGCAGCTCACAGGTAACAGATACGCAGTATTTT	CASSSQVTDTQYF
16	NA	NA	TRBJ2-2	TRBV5-1	TGCGCCAGCAGCTTGGTCGACCGGGGTAACACCGGGGAGCTGTTTTTT	CASSLVDRGNTGELFF
14	few	NA	TRBJ1-2	TRBV5-1	TGCGCCAGCAGCTGGGAGGGTTGGGACTATGGCTACACCTTC	CASSWEGWDYGYTF
17	NA	TRBD2	TRBJ2-3	TRBV19	TGTGCCAGTAGTCAGAGACTAGCGGGGCCAGTCACAGATACGCAGTATTTT	CASSQRLAGPVTDTQYF
14	NA	TRBD1	TRBJ2-3	TRBV5-1	TGCGCCAGCAGCCCGGGACAGGGCACAGATACGCAGTATTTT	CASSPGQGTDTQYF
13	NA	TRBD1	TRBJ1-3	TRBV30	TGTGCCTTCGACAGGGGGTCGGGAAACACCATATATTTT	CAFDRGSGNTIYF
15	NA	TRBD1	TRBJ1-5	TRBV7-2	TGTGCCAGCAGCTTAAACGGACAGGCGATTCAGCCCCAGCATTTT	CASSLNGQAIQPQHF
16	NA	NA	TRBJ1-1	TRBV5-1	TGCGCCAGCAGTTGGAGGGCCCCAGGGAGGAACACTGAAGCTTTCTTT	CASSWRAPGRNTEAFF
15	NA	NA	TRBJ2-7	TRBV4-1	TGCGCCAGCAGCCAAGGTCGAGGGAGCTCCTACGAGCAGTACTTC	CASSQGRGSSYEQYF
13	few	TRBD1	TRBJ2-7	TRBV18	TGTGCCAGCTCACTGTTGGACAGGGACGAGCAGTACTTC	CASSLLDRDEQYF
14	few	TRBD1	TRBJ2-3	TRBV6-7	TGTGCCACCAACAGGGACAGGGCCACAGATACGCAGTATTTT	CATNRDRATDTQYF
17	few	TRBD2	TRBJ2-2	TRBV11-3	TGTGCCAGCAGCTTGTCCGGGACTAGCGGGAGATCCGGGGAGCTGTTTTTT	CASSLSGTSGRSGELFF
17	NA	NA	TRBJ1-2	TRBV2	TGTGCCCACCTGGGAAAGGGGGTAGATAATTCTAACTATGGCTACACCTTC	CAHLGKGVDNSNYGYTF
16	NA	NA	TRBJ2-6	TRBV7-2	TGTGCCAGCAGCCTAAACGGCGGGATCGGGGCCAACGTCCTGACTTTC	CASSLNGGIGANVLTF
15	few	TRBD2	TRBJ2-7	TRBV30	TGTGCCTGCCTTCCCGGCGGGACTAATCCCTACGAGCAGTACTTC	CACLPGGTNPYEQYF
15	few	TRBD1	TRBJ1-2	TRBV28	TGTGCCAGCCTCAAACCAGACAGGGGCCGGGATGGCTACACCTTC	CASLKPDRGRDGYTF
16	NA	NA	TRBJ1-3	TRBV14	TGTGCCAGCAGCCAAGAAGCTCGGGGGGCTGGAAACACCATATATTTT	CASSQEARGAGNTIYF
12	medium-sized	NA	TRBJ1-1	TRBV5-6	TGTGCCAGCAGCTTGGAGACAGCTGAAGCTTTCTTT	CASSLETAEAFF
14	few	TRBD2	TRBJ2-2	TRBV27	TGTGCCAGCACACTAGCGGGAGGGACCGGGGAGCTGTTTTTT	CASTLAGGTGELFF
16	NA	TRBD2	TRBJ2-5	TRBV7-8	TGTGCCAGCAGCCAAGAGGCTAGCGGGAGGGGAGAGACCCAGTACTTC	CASSQEASGRGETQYF
14	NA	TRBD1	TRBJ1-2	TRBV30	TGTGCCTGGAGTCCGGGACAGGGGGCCTATGGCTACACCTTC	CAWSPGQGAYGYTF
14	NA	NA	TRBJ1-2	TRBV19	TGTGCCAGTAGTATTACAGGTGGAAAATATGGCTACACCTTC	CASSITGGKYGYTF
14	NA	NA	TRBJ1-5	TRBV19	TGTGCCAGTAGTATCAGGCCTAGCAATCAGCCCCAGCATTTT	CASSIRPSNQPQHF